The sequence of this T cell receptor (beta chain) was determined in a study of shared clonotypes between healthy human individuals. Study in general: Donors had three CD4 naive, three CD4 memory, two CD8 naive and one CD8 memory plate apiece.

General study points: Memory subsets had estimated richness that was generally smaller than that of naive subsets.

Worth noting for this clone: Its antigen is not identified.

Each PCR replicate from the sorted subsets contained about 200 ng DNA, which is some 30,000 T cell genomes. In the original workflow: Junction-only immunoSEQ data arrived without quality scores, meaning filtering differed. Profiling relied on immunoSEQ multiplex PCR, and the TCRdb table lists in-frame clones only, not all of them. V, J and clone size reflect that table, while D and trimming were determined from the DNA. The sample carries approximately 350,000 clones, roughly 96% recorded once. Germline assignment: CDR1 SGHNT and CDR2 YYREEE (reference sequence). Trimming shortened V by 4 bases and J by 0 bases, and 10 bases separated the two germline ends. This CDR3 comprises 15 residues.

The sequence was obtained from a man younger than 45 in good health. Sequencing was done on a sample of memory CD8+ T cells sorted from blood. Described subset: CD45RO+ cells pooled with CCR7-negative TemRA cells. The chain couples TRBV5-4 to TRBJ2-2, with TRBD1 as a possible D gene (5 bases). For the CDR3, the DNA is TGTGCCAGCAGCCTCGACAGCCCGAACACCGGGGAGCTGTTTTTT. Translating it yields CASSLDSPNTGELFF.